This T cell receptor (beta chain) was retrieved from a study of T cells in women clearing cervical HPV infection. For the study at large: Only a few women had HLA typing results available. Overall study results and limits: Effector/memory and HPV-specific T cells were not isolated, and association timing is unknown.

As for this clone: The antigen remains unidentified. The sequenced fragment ends 3 residues before the CDR3 boundary, so the rest is inferred from the germline J gene.

This CDR3 is 16 amino acids long. The germline V gene encodes CDR1 SQVTM and CDR2 ANQGSEA. The V gene end was trimmed by 1 base and the J gene end by 2 bases; junction bases not matched to a gene: 8. TCR beta CDR3 amplified by multiplex PCR from about 1200 ng genomic DNA. This table comes from immunoSEQ multiplex PCR, and its TCRdb copy is limited to in-frame clones, with some not included. Its table records about 16,000 clones. The chain uses TRBV29-1 and TRBJ2-3, with 8 positions matching TRBD2. The clonotype comes from a woman between 18 and 70 years old with a cervical HPV16 infection that either progressed to CIN3+ or cleared (not recorded which). Input material: blood buffy coat. CDR3 DNA, as far as it was read: TGCAGCGTTGAAGGGTTCTTAGCGGGGCCCACAGATACG. Translating gives CSVEGFLAGPTDT. The whole CDR3 protein is CSVEGFLAGPTDTQYF.